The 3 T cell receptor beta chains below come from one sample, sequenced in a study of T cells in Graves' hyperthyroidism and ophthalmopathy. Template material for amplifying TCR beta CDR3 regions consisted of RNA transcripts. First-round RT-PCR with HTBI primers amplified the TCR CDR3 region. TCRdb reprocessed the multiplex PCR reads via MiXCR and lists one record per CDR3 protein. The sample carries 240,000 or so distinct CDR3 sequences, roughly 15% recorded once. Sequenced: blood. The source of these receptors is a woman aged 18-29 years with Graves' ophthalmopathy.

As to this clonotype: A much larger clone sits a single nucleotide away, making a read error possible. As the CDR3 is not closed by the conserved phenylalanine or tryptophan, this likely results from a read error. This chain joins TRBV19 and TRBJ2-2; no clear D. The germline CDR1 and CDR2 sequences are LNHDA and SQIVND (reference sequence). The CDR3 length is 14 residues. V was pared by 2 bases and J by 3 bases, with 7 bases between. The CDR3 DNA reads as TGTGCCAGTAGTATACAGGTCGACACCGGGGAGCTGTTTCTT. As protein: CASSIQVDTGELFL.

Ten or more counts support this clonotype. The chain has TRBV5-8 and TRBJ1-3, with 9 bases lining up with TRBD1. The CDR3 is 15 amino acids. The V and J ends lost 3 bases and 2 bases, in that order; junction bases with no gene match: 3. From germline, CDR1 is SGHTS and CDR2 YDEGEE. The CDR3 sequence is CASSSGTGPGNTIYF. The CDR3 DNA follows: TGTGCCAGCAGCTCCGGGACAGGGCCTGGAAACACCATATATTTT.

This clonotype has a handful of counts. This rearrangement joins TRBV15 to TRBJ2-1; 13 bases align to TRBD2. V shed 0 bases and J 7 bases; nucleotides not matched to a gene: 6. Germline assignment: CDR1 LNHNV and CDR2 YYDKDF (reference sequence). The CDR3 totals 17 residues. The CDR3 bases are TGTGCCACCAGCAGAGATCGCACTAGCGGGAGGGCTAATGAGCAGTTCTTC. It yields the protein CATSRDRTSGRANEQFF.